This T cell receptor (beta chain) was found in a study of T cell repertoires in cytomegalovirus infection. On the study more broadly: Based on public TCR beta signatures, there were indications of CMV infection and of a matching HLA type. Notes on the study in general: Of the TCR beta families, the public ones yielded a cumulative frequency that identified carriers of CMV plus the relevant HLA. Clonotype analysis showed dominance of the ex vivo response by HLA-C-restricted CMV-specific TCR beta clonotypes.

CDR1 and CDR2 (germline): MGHRA, YSYEKL. The CDR3 is 14 residues long. Trimming removed 4 bases at V and 8 bases at J, with 14 bases between. This clonotype was observed many times. Antigen unknown. TCRdb reprocessed the reads with MiXCR, giving one entry per CDR3 protein. The sample has under 95,000 distinct CDR3 sequences; over 3.5% are singletons. This TCR was recovered from a human donor in good health (CMV status not recorded). Some clones in this sample may be carry-over from other donors' samples. The chain employs TRBV4-1 and TRBJ1-4; D is perhaps TRBD1 (5 bases). The sequencing input was PBMCs. The CDR3 coding sequence is TGCGCCAGCAGCCCCGGGACCGGGGTGGAAAAACTGTTTTTT. Protein product: CASSPGTGVEKLFF.